This is a list of T cell receptor beta chains from one sample in a study of regulatory T cells in long-lasting Graves disease. TCRdb fed the multiplex PCR reads into MiXCR, producing one record per CDR3 protein. The sample lists about 450,000 distinct CDR3 sequences, 14% seen once, with around a sixth in the top ten. These data are also associated with another study on T cells in Graves' hyperthyroidism and ophthalmopathy.

Sequenced here: peripheral blood mononuclear cells (PBMCs), sampled at new diagnosis, from a patient treated with antithyroid drugs. These receptor sequences come from a woman aged 50 to 60 with Graves disease. Each CDR3 is given without its conserved first and last residue.

CDR3 length: 12; V gene: TRBV12-3/TRBV12-4; CDR3 protein: ASRIVGAPYEQY
CDR3 length: 12; V gene: TRBV2; CDR3 protein: ASSGQGGDYGYT
CDR3 length: 13; V gene: TRBV9; CDR3 protein: ASSVDGSPHNEQF
CDR3 length: 16; V gene: TRBV5-6; CDR3 protein: ASSRRTSGRRSSYEQY
CDR3 length: 17; V gene: TRBV2; CDR3 protein: ASSVQGLAVISGANVLT
CDR3 length: 14; V gene: TRBV7-9; CDR3 protein: ASSLGETGNTGELF
CDR3 length: 11; V gene: TRBV7-9; CDR3 protein: ASSMGQPTEAF
CDR3 length: 11; V gene: TRBV27; CDR3 protein: ASGAGGSQPQH
CDR3 length: 14; V gene: TRBV18; CDR3 protein: ASSPGLAGIQETQY
CDR3 length: 14; V gene: TRBV7-8; CDR3 protein: ASSMRTSGGQETQY
CDR3 length: 13; V gene: TRBV5-1; CDR3 protein: ASSPGTGVSGELF
CDR3 length: 14; V gene: TRBV15; CDR3 protein: ATSREARNSPGTQY
CDR3 length: 12; V gene: TRBV5-1; CDR3 protein: ASTQTPGQAEAF
CDR3 length: 14; V gene: TRBV9; CDR3 protein: ASSVGGSSFEETQY
CDR3 length: 13; V gene: TRBV3-1; CDR3 protein: ASSQQERYTGELF
CDR3 length: 12; V gene: TRBV2; CDR3 protein: ASRNGARGNEQY
CDR3 length: 13; V gene: TRBV19; CDR3 protein: ASSQQGRSDYGYT
CDR3 length: 12; V gene: TRBV4-1; CDR3 protein: ASSQATGTYGYT
CDR3 length: 13; V gene: TRBV5-1; CDR3 protein: ASSFTGPSDHEQF
CDR3 length: 14; V gene: TRBV20-1; CDR3 protein: SATFSGRERIGEQY
CDR3 length: 11; V gene: TRBV20-1; CDR3 protein: SPRALADNEQF
CDR3 length: 12; V gene: TRBV6-7; CDR3 protein: ASSYTFSIYGYT
CDR3 length: 12; V gene: TRBV7-9; CDR3 protein: ASSLTGGYTEAF
CDR3 length: 10; V gene: TRBV29-1; CDR3 protein: SVDSGTYEQY